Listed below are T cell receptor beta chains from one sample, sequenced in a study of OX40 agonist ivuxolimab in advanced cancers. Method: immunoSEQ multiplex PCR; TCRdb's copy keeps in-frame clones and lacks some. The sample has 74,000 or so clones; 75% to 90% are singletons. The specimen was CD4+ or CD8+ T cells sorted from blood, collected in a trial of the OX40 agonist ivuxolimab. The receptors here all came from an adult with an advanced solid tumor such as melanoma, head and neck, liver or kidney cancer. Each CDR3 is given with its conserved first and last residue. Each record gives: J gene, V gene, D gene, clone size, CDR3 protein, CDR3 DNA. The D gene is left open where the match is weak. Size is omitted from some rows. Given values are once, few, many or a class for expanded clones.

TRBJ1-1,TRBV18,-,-,CASSPLSGTNTEAFF,TGTGCCAGCTCACCACTGTCCGGGACGAACACTGAAGCTTTCTTT
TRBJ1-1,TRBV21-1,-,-,CASSKCSNTEAFF,TGTGCCAGCAGCAAATGTTCGAACACTGAAGCTTTCTTT
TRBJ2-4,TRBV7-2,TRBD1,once,CASSVTGTKNIQYF,TGTGCCAGCAGCGTGACAGGGACCAAAAACATTCAGTACTTC
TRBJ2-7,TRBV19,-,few,CASSIDGPLGGQYF,TGTGCCAGTAGTATAGACGGACCGCTCGGGGGGCAGTACTTC
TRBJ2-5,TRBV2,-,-,CASSVRLAETQYF,TGTGCCAGCAGTGTGAGGTTGGCAGAGACCCAGTACTTC
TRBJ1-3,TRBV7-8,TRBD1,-,CASSSLLSGQGVGNTIYF,TGTGCCAGCAGCTCCCTGCTATCGGGACAGGGGGTTGGAAACACCATATATTTT
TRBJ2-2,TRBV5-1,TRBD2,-,CASSLTGTSGSYTGELFF,TGCGCCAGCAGCTTGACCGGGACTAGCGGGAGTTACACCGGGGAGCTGTTTTTT
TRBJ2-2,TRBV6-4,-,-,CATRRAGNTGELFF,TGTGCCACCAGGAGGGCAGGGAACACCGGGGAGCTGTTTTTT
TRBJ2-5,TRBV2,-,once,CASTPQGGGREETQYF,TGTGCCAGCACCCCTCAGGGAGGTGGGCGGGAAGAGACCCAGTACTTC
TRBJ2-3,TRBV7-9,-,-,CASSDPVGGTDTQYF,TGTGCCAGCAGCGACCCGGTCGGGGGCACAGATACGCAGTATTTT
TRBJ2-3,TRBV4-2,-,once,CASSPQRTDTQYF,TGTGCCAGCAGCCCACAGCGGACAGATACGCAGTATTTT
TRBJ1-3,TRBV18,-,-,CASSPRGDGNTIYF,TGTGCCAGCTCACCCAGGGGTGATGGAAACACCATATATTTT
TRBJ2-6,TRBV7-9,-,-,CASSLAQGRRGANVLTF,TGTGCCAGCAGCTTAGCTCAGGGTAGGAGGGGGGCCAACGTCCTGACTTTC
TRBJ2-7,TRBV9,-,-,CASSPRTVSYEQYF,TGTGCCAGCAGCCCACGGACCGTCTCCTACGAGCAGTACTTC
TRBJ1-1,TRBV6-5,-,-,CASSYRGQVMNTEAFF,TGTGCCAGCAGTTACCGAGGTCAGGTTATGAACACTGAAGCTTTCTTT
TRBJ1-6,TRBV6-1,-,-,CASSDRSRTRYNSPLHF,TGTGCCAGCAGTGACAGATCACGGACTCGGTATAATTCACCCCTCCACTTT
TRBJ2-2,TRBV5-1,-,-,CASSLSSPQPGELFF,TGCGCCAGCAGCTTGTCATCCCCCCAGCCCGGGGAGCTGTTTTTT
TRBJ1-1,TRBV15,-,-,CATSRYPGRMNTEAFF,TGTGCCACCAGCCGTTACCCGGGCCGTATGAACACTGAAGCTTTCTTT
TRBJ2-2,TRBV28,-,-,CASAGSQPGELFF,TGTGCCAGCGCAGGATCCCAACCCGGGGAGCTGTTTTTT
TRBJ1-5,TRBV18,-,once,CASSPDSNQPQHF,TGTGCCAGCTCACCGGACAGCAATCAGCCCCAGCATTTT
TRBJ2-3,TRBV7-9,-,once,CASSPWGQGPTDTQYF,TGTGCCAGCAGCCCATGGGGGCAGGGTCCCACAGATACGCAGTATTTT
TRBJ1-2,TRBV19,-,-,CASSIRVTYYGYTF,TGTGCCAGTAGTATCCGGGTTACTTACTATGGCTACACCTTC
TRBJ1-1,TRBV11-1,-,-,CASSLGTGEAFF,TGTGCCAGCAGCTTAGGAACAGGTGAAGCTTTCTTT
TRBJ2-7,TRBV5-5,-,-,CASSRTDSLYEQYF,TGTGCCAGCAGCAGAACTGATTCGCTTTACGAGCAGTACTTC
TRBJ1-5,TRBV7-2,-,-,CASSLTGPQHF,TGTGCCAGCAGCCTTACCGGGCCCCAGCATTTT
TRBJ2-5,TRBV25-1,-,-,CASSQRPISYQETQYF,TGTGCCAGCAGTCAGCGACCTATTTCGTACCAAGAGACCCAGTACTTC
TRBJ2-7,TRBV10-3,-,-,CAISEDSYYEQYF,TGTGCCATCAGTGAAGACAGCTACTACGAGCAGTACTTC
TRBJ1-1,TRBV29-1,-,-,CSVGRGGTEAFF,TGCAGCGTTGGTCGGGGAGGCACTGAAGCTTTCTTT